Presented here are 12 T cell receptor beta chains from one specimen sequenced in a study of cytomegalovirus exposure and HLA in healthy donors. With 60 Vbeta and 13 Jbeta primers, the PCR was carried out. The assay was immunoSEQ multiplex PCR, and TCRdb's table has in-frame clones only and misses some. This repertoire comprises roughly 120,000 clones; its ten largest clones make up more than 3%. The sample consisted of PBMCs. These receptors all stem from a man in his late teens or twenties in good health and CMV-seronegative.

The CDR3: CASSGGQGTSNQPQHF. CDR3 nucleotide sequence: TGTGCCAGTAGTGGGGGACAGGGAACCAGCAATCAGCCCCAGCATTTT. This rearrangement joins TRBV19 to TRBJ1-5, with 9 bases fitting TRBD1. Germline CDR1 reads LNHDA; CDR2 reads SQIVND (reference sequence). V lost 5 bases to trimming and J lost 1 base; unmatched junction nucleotides: 6. The length of the CDR3 is 16 residues.

The rearrangement links TRBV7-8 to TRBJ1-3; TRBD1 matches 7 bases. CDR3 length: 17 amino acids. Germline values: CDR1 SGHVS, CDR2 FQNEAQ. J gave up 5 bases and V 1 base, and 11 bases lay outside the gene matches. This chain's CDR3 is CASSLVRQGPPRNTIYF. The CDR3 DNA is TGTGCCAGCAGCTTAGTGAGACAGGGTCCTCCCCGAAACACCATATATTTT. Supplemented by reference TRBV7-8 and TRBJ1-3, the full variable domain reads GAGVSQSPRYKVAKRGQDVALRCDPISGHVSLFWYQQALGQGPEFLTYFQNEAQLDKSGLPSDRFFAERPEGSVSTLKIQRTQQEDSAVYLCASSLVRQGPPRNTIYFGEGSWLTVV.

The rearrangement joins TRBV4-2 to TRBJ2-2; 7 nucleotides match TRBD2. Germline-derived CDR1 and CDR2 are LGHNA and YNFKEQ. This CDR3 contains 17 residues. V lost 3 bases and J lost 9; bases outside the gene matches: 16. The CDR3 region is CASSHGGGTPYSRELFF. CDR3 nucleotide sequence: TGTGCCAGCAGCCATGGGGGGGGGACTCCCTATAGTAGGGAGCTGTTTTTT.

This chain uses TRBV27 with TRBJ2-7; 10 positions agree with TRBD1. This CDR3 is built from 14 residues. Unmatched junction bases numbered 7, after V lost 5 bases and J lost 6 bases. Germline lookup yields CDR1 MNHEY and CDR2 SMNVEV (reference sequence). The CDR3 here is CASSPRQGASEQYF. Here the CDR3 DNA reads TGTGCCAGCAGTCCTAGACAGGGGGCAAGCGAGCAGTACTTC.

As concerns this clone: Other DNA sequences within the sample encode an identical CDR3. This rearrangement joins TRBV7-8 to TRBJ1-1; 7 nucleotides match TRBD1. This CDR3 spans 14 amino acids. Germline trimming cut 6 bases from V and 8 bases from J; bases unmatched to any gene: 12. CDR1 and CDR2 (germline): SGHVS, FQNEAQ. Here the CDR3 reads CASRSTGVLTEAFF. The CDR3 DNA reads as TGTGCCAGCAGGTCAACAGGGGTTCTCACCGAAGCTTTCTTT.

The V and J genes are TRBV30 and TRBJ1-2; 7 bases fit TRBD1. The germline CDR1 and CDR2 sequences are GTSNPN and SVGIG (reference sequence). CDR3 length: 16 residues. V trimming: 2 bases; J trimming: 2 bases; junction bases outside the gene matches: 11. The CDR3 nucleotides are TGTGCCTGGAGTCACCCCAGCACAGGGGACAACTATGGCTACACCTTC. The encoded protein is CAWSHPSTGDNYGYTF.

The rearrangement joins TRBV5-1 to TRBJ2-3; 9 bases line up with TRBD1. V lost 2 bases and J lost 1; bases outside the gene matches: 2. The CDR3 has 15 amino acids. Germline CDR1 and CDR2: SGHRS and YFSETQ. The CDR3 here is CASSFRTGGTDTQYF. CDR3 nucleotides: TGCGCCAGCAGCTTTAGGACAGGGGGCACAGATACGCAGTATTTT.

The rearrangement links TRBV6-1 to TRBJ2-7; 7 nucleotides align to TRBD2. CDR1 and CDR2 from the germline V gene are MNHNS and SASEGT. The CDR3 runs to 14 residues. V was clipped by 6 bases and J by 6 bases; unmatched bases: 11. The CDR3 DNA is TGTGCCAGCAGCCTATCGGAGGGGACTACCGAGCAGTACTTC. Translated, it gives CASSLSEGTTEQYF.

The rearrangement uses TRBV2 and TRBJ2-2; 7 positions agree with TRBD2. Trimming took 3 bases from V and 0 from J; bases not matched to a gene: 1. Germline V lookup: CDR1 SNHLY, CDR2 FYNNEI. The CDR3 consists of 15 residues. CDR3 region: CASSDGLANTGELFF. Here the CDR3 DNA reads TGTGCCAGCAGTGATGGACTAGCGAACACCGGGGAGCTGTTTTTT.

This chain joins TRBV7-9 and TRBJ2-5; the D gene is possibly TRBD2 (5 bases). V shed 5 bases and J shed 1 base, with 11 bases lying between them. Germline CDR1 SEHNR, CDR2 FQNEAQ (reference sequence). This CDR3 has 14 amino acids. The CDR3 nucleotides read TGTGCCAGCAGCCATCCCAGCGGCCAAGAGACCCAGTACTTC. This translates into CASSHPSGQETQYF.

This sequence joins TRBV5-4 and TRBJ2-5; no reliable D call. The CDR3 extends over 16 amino acids. Germline V gene data show CDR1 as SGHNT and CDR2 as YYREEE (reference sequence). V lost 2 bases and J lost 1, with 15 bases in between. The CDR3 is CASSFRVGGIQETQYF. The CDR3 DNA reads as TGTGCCAGCAGCTTCCGGGTCGGCGGTATCCAAGAGACCCAGTACTTC. Looking up the rest from reference TRBV5-4 and TRBJ2-5 gives the full variable domain: ETGVTQSPTHLIKTRGQQVTLRCSSQSGHNTVSWYQQALGQGPQFIFQYYREEENGRGNFPPRFSGLQFPNYSSELNVNALELDDSALYLCASSFRVGGIQETQYFGPGTRLLVL.

The chain is built from TRBV5-4 and TRBJ2-3; 12 bases are a match to TRBD1. The CDR3 is 16 amino acids. The junction had 3 bases not matched to a gene; V was cut back by 2 bases and J by 2 bases. Germline assignment: CDR1 SGHNT and CDR2 YYREEE (reference sequence). The CDR3 DNA sequence: TGTGCCAGCAGCTTCTCGGGACAGGGGGCCACAGATACGCAGTATTTT. Residues: CASSFSGQGATDTQYF.